This TCR beta chain was captured in a study of T cells in Graves' hyperthyroidism and ophthalmopathy. In the study overall: Peripheral blood collection took place at initial diagnosis, before any treatment.

Authors of the study amplified TCR beta CDR3 regions from RNA transcripts. In the first-round RT-PCR of the TCR CDR3, the HTBI primer set was used. Each CDR3 protein gets one entry after TCRdb re-called the multiplex PCR reads with MiXCR. The sample comprises under 400,000 distinct CDR3 sequences, 15% to 19% of which are singletons, and around a quarter rests with the top ten. Drawn at first hyperthyroidism diagnosis, the blood sample preceded any ophthalmopathy symptoms. This clonotype was recorded many times. Per germline, CDR1 SEHNR and CDR2 FQNEAQ (reference sequence). The length of the CDR3 is 20 residues. V shed 6 bases and J 9 bases; nucleotides not matched to a gene: 20.

This sequence joins TRBV7-9 and TRBJ2-1, with TRBD2 matching over 16 bases. The sequenced sample was blood. The receptor was derived from a woman under 30 with Graves' hyperthyroidism that later progressed to Graves' ophthalmopathy. CDR3 protein: CASSLNSGLAGGLVHSEQFF. CDR3 sequence (DNA): TGTGCCAGCAGTTTAAACTCGGGACTAGCGGGAGGGTTGGTCCACAGTGAGCAGTTCTTC.